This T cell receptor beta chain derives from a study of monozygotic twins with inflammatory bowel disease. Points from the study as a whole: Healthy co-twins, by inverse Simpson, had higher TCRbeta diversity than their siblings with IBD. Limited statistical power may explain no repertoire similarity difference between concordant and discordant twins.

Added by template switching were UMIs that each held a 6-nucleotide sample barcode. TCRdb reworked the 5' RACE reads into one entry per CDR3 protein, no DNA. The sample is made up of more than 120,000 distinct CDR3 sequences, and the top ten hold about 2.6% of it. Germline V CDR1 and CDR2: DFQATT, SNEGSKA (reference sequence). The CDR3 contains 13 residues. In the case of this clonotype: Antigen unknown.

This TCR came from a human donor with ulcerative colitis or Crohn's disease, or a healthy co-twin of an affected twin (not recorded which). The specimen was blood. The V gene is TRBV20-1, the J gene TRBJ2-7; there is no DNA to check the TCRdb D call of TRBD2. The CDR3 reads CSAVATSAYEQYF.